This paragraph reports one TCR beta chain. This sample is part of a study of blood T cell repertoires in COVID-19. Profiled with immunoSEQ multiplex PCR; TCRdb holds only in-frame clones, not every one. This table holds around 190,000 clones, about nine tenths found once. With 4 bases clipped from V and 2 bases from J, the junction kept 4 bases outside the gene matches. The length of the CDR3 is 14 residues. Germline values: CDR1 MNHEY, CDR2 SVGAGI. Sequencing was done on a sample of PBMCs or T cells enriched from blood (not recorded which). The sequence derives from a man aged 18 to 30 with acute COVID-19. The gene calls are TRBV6-5 and TRBJ2-7; 8 bases align to TRBD2. DNA for the CDR3: TGTGCCAGCAGTTCTACTAGCGGCCCCTACGAGCAGTACTTC. It codes for CASSSTSGPYEQYF.